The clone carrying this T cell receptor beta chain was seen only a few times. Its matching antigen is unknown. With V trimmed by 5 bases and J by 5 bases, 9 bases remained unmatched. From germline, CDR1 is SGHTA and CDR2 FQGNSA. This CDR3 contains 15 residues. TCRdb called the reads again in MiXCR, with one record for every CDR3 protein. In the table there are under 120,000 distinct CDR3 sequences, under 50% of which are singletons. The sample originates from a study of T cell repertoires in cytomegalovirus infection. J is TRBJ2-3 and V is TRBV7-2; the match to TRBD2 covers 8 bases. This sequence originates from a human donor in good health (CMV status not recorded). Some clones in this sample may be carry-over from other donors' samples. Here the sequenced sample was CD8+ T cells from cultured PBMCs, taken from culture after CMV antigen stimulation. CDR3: CASSPLAGGRDTQYF. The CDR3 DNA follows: TGTGCCAGCAGCCCCCTGGCGGGGGGTAGAGATACGCAGTATTTT.